The clone carrying this TCR beta chain was picked up many times. Its antigen is as yet unknown. The read ends 3 residues before the CDR3 terminus; that terminus is restored from the germline J gene. Generated by immunoSEQ multiplex PCR, the TCRdb table keeps only in-frame clones and is missing some. The sample contains about 52,000 clones, none of them singletons. This entry comes from a study of T cell clonality in common variable immunodeficiency. General study results and limits: CVID patient heterogeneity limited repertoire-clinical complication correlations. CVID subjects had higher TCRbeta clonality than healthy controls, most marked in about a third.

CDR3 length: 16 residues. The V gene's germline CDR1 is DFQATT and CDR2 SNEGSKA (reference sequence). V was cut by 5 bases and J by 2 bases, with 20 bases left in between. This receptor was identified in a person aged 18 to 70 in good health. This rearrangement joins TRBV20-1 to TRBJ2-3; TRBD2 might be the D (5 bases). Sequencing input: peripheral blood mononuclear cells. The CDR3 DNA, read in part, is TGCAGTGCTCACGCGGAGCGGCTTGGGGTCACAGATACG. This codes for CSAHAERLGVTDT. The whole CDR3 protein is CSAHAERLGVTDTQYF.